Shown below are 32 T cell receptor beta chains from a single sample sequenced in a study of spatial heterogeneity in lung cancer. Stated time point: sample taken at primary tumor resection. Whole RNA obtained from tumor, nontumor lung or frozen PBMC underwent sequencing without sorting. TCRdb analysed the 5' RACE reads with MiXCR anew, one entry per CDR3 protein. This sample has tens of thousands of distinct CDR3 sequences, with under 5.5% found just once. The source material was PBMCs, sampled at surgery. The receptors stem from a male donor with early-stage non-small cell lung cancer.

This clonotype was counted many times. The chain joins TRBV28 to TRBJ2-5; 7 bases line up with TRBD2. The V gene's germline CDR1 is MDHEN and CDR2 SYDVKM. J lost 0 bases, V lost 4 bases, and 11 bases had no gene match. The CDR3 is 17 amino acids. DNA of the CDR3: TGTGCCAGCAGTTCCTTATGGGGCGGGAGAGACCAAGAGACCCAGTACTTC. Encoded protein: CASSSLWGGRDQETQYF.

This chain links TRBV15 with TRBJ2-7, with TRBD1 identical over 7 bases. V shed 1 base, J shed 3 bases, and the junction held 6 bases outside the gene matches. Germline lookup yields CDR1 LNHNV and CDR2 YYDKDF (reference sequence). CDR3 size: 15 residues. In DNA, the CDR3 is TGTGCCACCAGCAGAGGACAGGGACGGAGCTACGAGCAGTACTTC. Its protein product is CATSRGQGRSYEQYF.

This clonotype was counted at least ten times. The rearrangement joins TRBV6-5 to TRBJ2-4; 11 bases match TRBD2. From germline, CDR1 is MNHEY and CDR2 SVGAGI. The CDR3 consists of 16 residues. Germline trimming cut 6 bases from V and 0 bases from J; bases unmatched to any gene: 4. DNA of the CDR3: TGTGCCAGCAGCAAAACTAGCGGGGGAGCCAAAAACATTCAGTACTTC. Translation: CASSKTSGGAKNIQYF.

Ten or more counts support this clonotype. The CDR3 here is CSATKPSDTGSSSYEQYF. Written as DNA, the CDR3 is TGCAGTGCTACCAAACCATCAGATACAGGGAGTAGCTCCTACGAGCAGTACTTC. The V gene is TRBV20-1, the J gene TRBJ2-7; weak D call: TRBD1 (6 bases). CDR1 is DFQATT, CDR2 SNEGSKA, per germline (reference sequence). Trimming removed 4 bases from V and 0 bases from J, with 25 bases in between. The CDR3 spans 18 residues.

This clonotype appeared many times. The rearrangement joins TRBV7-2 to TRBJ2-2, with D maybe TRBD2 (5 bases). The V gene lost 1 base and the J gene lost 8 bases, with 8 bases spanning the gap. The CDR3 is 13 residues long. CDR1 is SGHTA, CDR2 FQGNSA, per germline. CDR3 amino acids: CASSLVEGGELFF. The CDR3, as DNA: TGTGCCAGCAGCTTAGTAGAGGGAGGGGAGCTGTTTTTT.

This clonotype was detected many times. The chain uses TRBV6-1 and TRBJ2-3; D not resolved. V gave up 5 bases and J gave up 10 bases, with 13 bases separating them. The CDR3 runs 12 residues. Germline-derived CDR1 and CDR2 are MNHNS and SASEGT. This CDR3 reads CASSRATGSQYF. CDR3 nucleotides: TGTGCCAGCAGTCGGGCCACCGGATCGCAGTATTTT.

J is TRBJ2-5 and V is TRBV9; TRBD1 is a possible D gene (5 bases). Germline CDR1 is SGDLS and CDR2 is YYNGEE. Trimming shortened V by 1 base and J by 5 bases, and 18 bases separated the two germline ends. CDR3 size: 16 residues. CDR3 in DNA: TGTGCCAGCAGCGTATCCAAAGGGGTTCGGAGTGAGACCCAGTACTTC. Translated: CASSVSKGVRSETQYF.

This clonotype was picked up many times. This rearrangement joins TRBV7-2 to TRBJ2-7; TRBD2 matches at 11 bases. This CDR3 comprises 16 residues. CDR1 is SGHTA, CDR2 FQGNSA, per germline. V was clipped by 6 bases and J by 3 bases; unmatched bases: 10. The CDR3 sequence is CASSRRTSGSIYEQYF. In nucleotides, the CDR3 is TGTGCCAGCAGTCGACGTACTAGCGGGAGTATCTACGAGCAGTACTTC.

The V and J genes are TRBV2 and TRBJ1-1; possible D gene TRBD1, 6 bases. Germline values: CDR1 SNHLY, CDR2 FYNNEI. The CDR3 runs to 14 residues. Trimming took 4 bases from V and 4 from J, leaving 13 bases between them. CDR3: CASSGQAGLTEAFF. CDR3 sequence (DNA): TGTGCCAGCAGTGGACAGGCAGGGCTCACTGAAGCTTTCTTT.

This clonotype was seen many times. The chain has TRBV9 and TRBJ2-7; 8 nucleotides align to TRBD2. The ends lost 0 bases at V and 3 bases at J; junction bases unmatched: 2. This CDR3 has 14 amino acids. CDR1 is SGDLS, CDR2 YYNGEE, per germline. The CDR3 here is CASSVASGSYEQYF. The DNA for the CDR3 is TGTGCCAGCAGCGTAGCAAGCGGGAGCTACGAGCAGTACTTC.

In its sample, this clonotype was seen many times. V is TRBV18 and J is TRBJ2-3; D is perhaps TRBD1 or TRBD2 (5 bases each). The CDR3 totals 15 residues. Trimming shortened V by 2 bases and J by 1 base, and 10 bases separated the two germline ends. Germline-derived CDR1 and CDR2 are KGHSH and LQKENI. CDR3 region: CASSPGGGGTDTQYF. CDR3 bases: TGTGCCAGCTCACCAGGGGGTGGAGGCACAGATACGCAGTATTTT.

The table lists this clonotype with a few counts. The chain employs TRBV7-6 and TRBJ2-7, with 8 bases lining up with TRBD2. CDR1 and CDR2 from the germline V gene are SGHVS and FNYEAQ. The CDR3 is 17 amino acids. The J segment lost 2 bases and the V segment lost 2 bases, leaving 11 bases of the junction unmatched. CDR3 nucleotide sequence: TGTGCCAGCAGCTTAATTAGCCCGGCGGGAGGAGCCTACGAGCAGTACTTC. Its translation: CASSLISPAGGAYEQYF.

This clonotype occurred many times. This chain links TRBV27 with TRBJ2-7, with unresolved D. CDR3 size: 11 residues. Deletions cut 5 bases from V and 4 bases from J, with 6 bases between. Germline-derived CDR1 and CDR2 are MNHEY and SMNVEV (reference sequence). CDR3 DNA sequence: TGTGCCAGCAGTGGTCGGTACGAGCAGTACTTC. It translates to CASSGRYEQYF.

There are many counts of this clonotype. J is TRBJ2-7 and V is TRBV7-9, with 7 bases aligning to TRBD1. Germline loops: CDR1 SEHNR, CDR2 FQNEAQ (reference sequence). There are 12 residues in the CDR3. V was clipped by 5 bases and J by 6 bases; unmatched bases: 4. In nucleotides, the CDR3 is TGTGCCAGCAGCCGGGACAGTGGCGAGCAGTACTTC. It specifies CASSRDSGEQYF.

In this sample, this clonotype is medium-sized (0.01 to 0.1%). The rearrangement uses TRBV20-1 and TRBJ1-5, with TRBD1 matching 9 bases. The CDR3 contains 15 residues. Germline CDR1 is DFQATT and CDR2 is SNEGSKA (reference sequence). The V segment lost 1 base and the J segment 4 bases; nucleotides outside the gene matches: 5. The CDR3 is CSARVGQGENQPQHF. The CDR3 DNA is TGCAGTGCTAGAGTGGGACAGGGAGAAAATCAGCCCCAGCATTTT.

Ten or more counts support this clonotype. The genes are TRBV3-1 and TRBJ2-7, with 8 nucleotides matching TRBD2. There are 15 residues in the CDR3. The germline V gene has CDR1 LGHDT and CDR2 YNNKEL (reference sequence). Trimming removed 1 base from V and 6 bases from J; junction bases left unmatched: 8. The CDR3 loop reads CASSQVRGGPSEQYF. CDR3 bases: TGTGCCAGCAGCCAAGTCCGGGGGGGTCCGAGCGAGCAGTACTTC.

The table lists this clonotype with many counts. This chain uses TRBV7-2 with TRBJ1-4, with 7 nucleotides matching TRBD1. With V trimmed by 5 bases and J by 3 bases, 3 bases remained unmatched. The CDR3 is made up of 14 amino acids. The V gene's germline CDR1 is SGHTA and CDR2 FQGNSA. This CDR3 reads CASSTGTANEKLFF. The CDR3 region has the DNA TGTGCCAGCAGCACCGGGACAGCTAATGAAAAACTGTTTTTT.

This clonotype was observed many times. V gene TRBV7-9 combines with J gene TRBJ2-1; no definite D call. CDR1 and CDR2 from the germline V gene are SEHNR and FQNEAQ (reference sequence). The CDR3 is 12 residues long. Trimming removed 1 base from V and 8 bases from J, with 6 bases in between. The CDR3 DNA reads as TGTGCCAGCAGCTTAGTGGAAGATGAGCAGTTCTTC. Residues: CASSLVEDEQFF.

This clonotype was seen ten or more times. The chain has TRBV28 and TRBJ2-3; 7 bases agree with TRBD1. This CDR3 has 17 amino acids. CDR1 and CDR2 from the germline V gene are MDHEN and SYDVKM. The ends lost 8 bases at V and 6 bases at J; junction bases unmatched: 20. DNA of the CDR3: TGTGCCAGCCCCCCACGACAGAGACAGGGTGGGGCGGATACGCAGTATTTT. Protein sequence: CASPPRQRQGGADTQYF.

Comments on this clonotype: Being one base from a much bigger clone, this may be a read error. The CDR3 does not end in the conserved phenylalanine or tryptophan, so this is likely a read error. The J gene is TRBJ2-7, the V gene TRBV6-5; 7 nucleotides align to TRBD1. This CDR3 has 15 residues. The ends lost 0 bases at V and 2 bases at J; junction bases unmatched: 4. Looked up from germline, CDR1 is MNHEY and CDR2 is SVGAGI. This chain's CDR3 is CASSYSLQGPYEQYL. In nucleotides, the CDR3 is TGTGCCAGCAGTTACTCTCTACAGGGGCCCTACGAGCAGTACTTA.

In its sample, this clonotype was seen many times. The rearrangement uses TRBV5-1 and TRBJ1-5; D unresolved. V lost 2 bases and J lost 5, with 8 bases in between. Germline V gene lookup returns CDR1 SGHRS and CDR2 YFSETQ. This CDR3 has 13 amino acids. The CDR3 bases are TGCGCCAGCAGCTTCGACGGAGATCAGCCCCAGCATTTT. It translates to CASSFDGDQPQHF.

This chain connects TRBV4-2 to TRBJ2-7; the match to TRBD1 covers 9 bases. CDR1 and CDR2 from the germline V gene are LGHNA and YNFKEQ. There are 16 residues in the CDR3. The V segment lost 3 bases and the J segment 2 bases; nucleotides outside the gene matches: 8. The CDR3, as DNA: TGTGCCAGCAGCCAGCCCGGGACAGGGTCAGCCTACGAGCAGTACTTC. It yields the protein CASSQPGTGSAYEQYF.

Ten or more counts support this clonotype. The chain couples TRBV7-2 to TRBJ2-2, with D possibly being TRBD1 (6 bases). This CDR3 region has 18 residues. Between the trimmed V and J ends, which lost 4 bases and 4 bases, there was a span of 22 bases. CDR1 and CDR2 from the germline V gene are SGHTA and FQGNSA. The CDR3: CASSSYPGTLGSTGELFF. The CDR3 DNA follows: TGTGCCAGCAGCTCCTACCCCGGGACATTGGGTTCCACCGGGGAGCTGTTTTTT.

Many counts were recorded for this clonotype. V is TRBV23-1 and J is TRBJ1-5; D gene ambiguous. TRBV23-1 qualifies as an ORF whose function is uncertain. V was trimmed by 7 bases and J by 0 bases, leaving 7 bases between them. The CDR3 sequence is 13 residues long. The DNA of the CDR3 is TGCGCCAGCAAACAAGTTAGCAATCAGCCCCAGCATTTT. It specifies CASKQVSNQPQHF.

A single count supports this clonotype. Given a much more abundant clone one base away, this may be a read error. The chain recombines TRBV20-1 with TRBJ2-1; possibly TRBD2 for D (6 bases). CDR1 DFQATT and CDR2 SNEGSKA come from the germline V gene (reference sequence). This CDR3 has 13 residues. V gave up 5 bases and J gave up 5 bases, with 13 bases separating them. Here the CDR3 reads CSAHWAGNNEQFF. The CDR3 DNA reads as TGCAGTGCTCATTGGGCGGGAAACAATGAGCAGTTCTTC.

This clonotype was counted at least ten times. This sequence joins TRBV11-2 and TRBJ2-7, with 9 bases identical to TRBD1. The junction had 7 bases not matched to a gene; V was cut back by 3 bases and J by 7 bases. This CDR3 has 14 residues. Germline V CDR1 and CDR2: SGHAT, FQNNGV. The CDR3 nucleotides read TGTGCCAGCAGCTTCGAGGACAGGGGAGGAGAGCAGTACTTC. This encodes CASSFEDRGGEQYF. The complete variable domain, with remaining parts taken from reference TRBV11-2 and TRBJ2-7, reads EAGVAQSPRYKIIEKRQSVAFWCNPISGHATLYWYQQILGQGPKLLIQFQNNGVVDDSQLPKDRFSAERLKGVDSTLKIQPAKLEDSAVYLCASSFEDRGGEQYFGPGTRLTVT.

This clonotype came up many times. The J gene is TRBJ2-3, the V gene TRBV2; no clear D. V lost 7 bases and J 0 bases, leaving 5 bases between the germline ends. The CDR3 contains 12 residues. CDR1 and CDR2 (germline): SNHLY, FYNNEI. CDR3 nucleotides: TGTGCCAGCATGGGGAGCACAGATACGCAGTATTTT. Its protein is CASMGSTDTQYF.

By sample share, this clonotype is medium-sized. This chain links TRBV29-1 with TRBJ1-1; unclear D gene. The length of the CDR3 is 11 residues. The V and J ends lost 2 bases and 5 bases respectively, with 6 bases between them. CDR1 SQVTM and CDR2 ANQGSEA come from the germline V gene. CDR3 loop: CSVEPWTEAFF. DNA for the CDR3: TGCAGCGTTGAACCCTGGACTGAAGCTTTCTTT.

The CDR3 DNA reads as TGTGCCAGCAGCCGGACAGTATCTGGAAACACCATATATTTT. As protein: CASSRTVSGNTIYF. V is TRBV2 and J is TRBJ1-3, with D maybe TRBD1 (6 bases). The germline V and J ends were trimmed by 6 bases and 1 base, with 10 bases remaining between them. Germline CDR1 SNHLY, CDR2 FYNNEI. CDR3 length: 14 amino acids. Looking up the rest from reference TRBV2 and TRBJ1-3 gives the full variable domain: EPEVTQTPSHQVTQMGQEVILRCVPISNHLYFYWYRQILGQKVEFLVSFYNNEISEKSEIFDDQFSVERPDGSNFTLKIRSTKLEDSAMYFCASSRTVSGNTIYFGEGSWLTVV.

This clonotype was found a few times. The rearrangement links TRBV11-2 to TRBJ2-2; 9 bases align to TRBD2. The CDR3 is 15 amino acids. Germline V gives CDR1 SGHAT, CDR2 FQNNGV. With 5 bases clipped from V and 4 bases from J, the junction kept 5 bases outside the gene matches. The CDR3 DNA follows: TGTGCCAGCAGCCTCCGGACTAGCGTCACCGGGGAGCTGTTTTTT. Its protein product is CASSLRTSVTGELFF.

Many counts were recorded for this clonotype. This chain connects TRBV15 to TRBJ2-6, with D unresolved. V was cut by 5 bases and J by 0 bases, with 8 bases left in between. This CDR3 contains 15 residues. Germline V gene lookup returns CDR1 LNHNV and CDR2 YYDKDF (reference sequence). In nucleotides, the CDR3 is TGTGCCACCAGCGGCAGACTCTCTGGGGCCAACGTCCTGACTTTC. Protein sequence: CATSGRLSGANVLTF.

This clonotype has at least ten counts. The rearrangement uses TRBV29-1 and TRBJ2-1; TRBD2 matches 13 bases. The trim removed 5 bases at V and 6 bases at J, leaving 19 bases unmatched. Germline CDR1 reads SQVTM; CDR2 reads ANQGSEA. The CDR3 covers 19 residues. CDR3: CSVSSFPSGLAGVINEQFF. The CDR3 nucleotides are TGCAGCGTTTCAAGTTTCCCCTCCGGACTAGCGGGAGTCATCAATGAGCAGTTCTTC.